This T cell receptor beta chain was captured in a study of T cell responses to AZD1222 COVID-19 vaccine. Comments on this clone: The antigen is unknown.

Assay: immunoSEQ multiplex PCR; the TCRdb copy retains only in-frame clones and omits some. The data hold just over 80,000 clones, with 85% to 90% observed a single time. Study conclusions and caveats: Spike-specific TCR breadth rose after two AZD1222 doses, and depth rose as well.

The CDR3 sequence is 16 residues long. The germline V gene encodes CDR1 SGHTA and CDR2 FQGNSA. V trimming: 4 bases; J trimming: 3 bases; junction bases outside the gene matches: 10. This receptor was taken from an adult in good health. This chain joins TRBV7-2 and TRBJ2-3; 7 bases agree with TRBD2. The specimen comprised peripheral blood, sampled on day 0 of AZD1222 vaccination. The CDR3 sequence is CASSSPAGVVTDTQYF. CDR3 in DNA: TGTGCCAGCAGCTCGCCGGCGGGGGTTGTGACAGATACGCAGTATTTT.